This T cell receptor beta chain emerged from a study of sequential checkpoint blockade in melanoma. Sequenced by immunoSEQ multiplex PCR; TCRdb stores in-frame clones only, minus some. The sample records 25,000 to 30,000 clones, 83% being singletons. Sample treatment: randomized to nivolumab then ipilimumab (arm A) or the reverse (arm B). Sorted cells were live CD3+CD8+, lacking CD19 and CD56, from PBMCs. V lost 5 bases and J lost 4, with 12 bases in between. The CDR3 spans 13 residues. Germline V gives CDR1 SGHVS, CDR2 FNYEAQ. The chain links TRBV7-6 to TRBJ2-7; D possibly corresponds to TRBD1 (6 bases). The clonotype comes from a human donor with melanoma. The sample in question was CD8+ T cells sorted from blood (inferred from file names), obtained from a patient given nivolumab and ipilimumab in sequence. CDR3 nucleotide sequence: TGTGCCAGCAGCCCGTCAGGGGCGTACGAGCAGTACTTC. Protein product: CASSPSGAYEQYF.